This TCR beta chain is from a study of vaccination and CD4 T cells after COVID-19. Looking at the study overall: Post-COVID samples had a sampling time that fell a median roughly 98 days after diagnosis (range 35 to 161). Researchers treated cells with overlapping spike peptides taken from SARS-CoV-2, HCoV-NL63, HCoV-OC43 and HCoV-229E.

A note on this clonotype: Its antigen remains unidentified.

The V gene's germline CDR1 is MNHEY and CDR2 SVGAGI. The V and J ends lost 1 base and 6 bases respectively, with 4 bases between them. This CDR3 comprises 11 residues. Treatment denoted: approximately 11-day PBMC culture with coronavirus spike peptide pools or control peptides (ViraFEST assay). With the Oncomine TCR Beta short-read assay, DNA from cultured CD4+ T cells was sequenced. The authors extracted genomic DNA from cultured CD4+ T cells. Via MiXCR, TCRdb re-called the PCR reads, giving one row per CDR3 protein. The sample yields about 7,700 distinct CDR3 sequences, roughly two thirds seen once.

Sequenced: CD4+ T cells from blood, cultured in vitro. V gene TRBV6-5 combines with J gene TRBJ2-7, with no clear D. This sequence was found in a human donor who had recovered from COVID-19. The CDR3 loop reads CASSYLGEQYF. For the CDR3, the DNA is TGTGCCAGCAGTTACTTGGGCGAGCAGTACTTC.